This T cell receptor beta chain was obtained from a study of T-cell memory formation after mild COVID-19. Study-level results: The study found contracting CD4+ clones mainly in CM and EM and contracting CD8+ clones in EMRA. In pre-infection memory, a portion of responding clones appeared, which suggested that cross-reactive memory joined. Clones that contracted from day 15 to 85 were balanced CD4/CD8, while later expanders leaned CD4+.

Amplification by 5'RACE using constant-segment primers produced TCR alpha and TCR beta cDNA libraries that carried sample barcodes and UMIs. From the 5' RACE reads, TCRdb called clonotypes with MiXCR, one entry per CDR3 protein. Found here are 70,000 to 100,000 distinct CDR3 sequences, around an eighth of them singletons; the top ten hold about 27%. There are a few counts of this clonotype. Its antigen is as yet unknown. The source of this sequence is an adult woman who had mild COVID-19 (a few samples of this study predate the infection). Cell type and time point are not known. Specimen: PBMCs or a T cell subset sorted from them (not recorded which).

CDR3 in DNA: TGCAGTGCAGTAGGGGGTGGGAGCTCCTACAATGAGCAGTTCTTC. This gives the protein CSAVGGGSSYNEQFF. The chain uses TRBV20-1 and TRBJ2-1, with a weak D call TRBD1 (6 bases). Trimming pared 6 bases from V and 0 bases from J, leaving 15 bases between. CDR1 DFQATT and CDR2 SNEGSKA come from the germline V gene (reference sequence). The CDR3 is 15 amino acids.